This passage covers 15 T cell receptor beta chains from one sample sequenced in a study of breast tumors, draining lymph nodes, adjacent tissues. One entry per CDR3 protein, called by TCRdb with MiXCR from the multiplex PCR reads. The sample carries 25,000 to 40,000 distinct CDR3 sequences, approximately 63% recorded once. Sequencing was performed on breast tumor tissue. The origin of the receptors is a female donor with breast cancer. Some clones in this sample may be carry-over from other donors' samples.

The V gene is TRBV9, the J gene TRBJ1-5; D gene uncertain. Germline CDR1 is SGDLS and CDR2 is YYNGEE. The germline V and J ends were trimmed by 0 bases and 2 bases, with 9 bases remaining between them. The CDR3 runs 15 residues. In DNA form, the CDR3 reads TGTGCCAGCAGCGTAGGGGTTGGGGGCAATCAGCCCCAGCATTTT. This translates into CASSVGVGGNQPQHF.

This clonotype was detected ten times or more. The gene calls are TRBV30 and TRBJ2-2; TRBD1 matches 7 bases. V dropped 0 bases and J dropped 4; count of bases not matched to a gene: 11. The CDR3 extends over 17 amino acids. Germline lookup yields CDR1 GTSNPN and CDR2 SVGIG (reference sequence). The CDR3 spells CAWSVPPARGFTGELFF. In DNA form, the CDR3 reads TGTGCCTGGAGTGTACCCCCGGCCAGGGGGTTCACCGGGGAGCTGTTTTTT.

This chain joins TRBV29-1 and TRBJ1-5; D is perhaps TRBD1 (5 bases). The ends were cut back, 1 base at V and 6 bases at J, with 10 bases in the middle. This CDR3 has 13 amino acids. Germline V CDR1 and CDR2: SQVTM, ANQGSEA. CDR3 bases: TGCAGCGTTGAAGGCCAGGGCGGTCAGCCCCAGCATTTT. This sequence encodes CSVEGQGGQPQHF.

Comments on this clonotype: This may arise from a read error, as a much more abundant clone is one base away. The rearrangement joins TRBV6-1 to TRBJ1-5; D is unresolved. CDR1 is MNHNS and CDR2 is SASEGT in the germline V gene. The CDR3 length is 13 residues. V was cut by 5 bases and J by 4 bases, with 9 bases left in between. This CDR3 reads CASSPEGNQPQHF. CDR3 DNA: TGTGCCAGCAGTCCTGAGGGTAATCAGCCCCAGCATTTT.

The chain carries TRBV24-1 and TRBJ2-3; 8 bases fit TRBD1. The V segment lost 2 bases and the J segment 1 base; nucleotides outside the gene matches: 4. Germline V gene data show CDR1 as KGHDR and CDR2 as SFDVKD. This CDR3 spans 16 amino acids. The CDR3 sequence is CATSDSRTGRTDTQYF. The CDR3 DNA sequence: TGTGCCACCAGTGATTCCCGGACAGGGCGCACAGATACGCAGTATTTT.

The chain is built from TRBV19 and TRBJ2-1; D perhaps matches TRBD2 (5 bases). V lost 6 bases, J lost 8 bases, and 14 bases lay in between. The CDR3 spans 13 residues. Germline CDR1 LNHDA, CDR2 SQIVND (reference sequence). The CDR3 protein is CASSSVRGDEQFF. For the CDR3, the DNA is TGTGCCAGTAGCAGCGTACGGGGTGATGAGCAGTTCTTC.

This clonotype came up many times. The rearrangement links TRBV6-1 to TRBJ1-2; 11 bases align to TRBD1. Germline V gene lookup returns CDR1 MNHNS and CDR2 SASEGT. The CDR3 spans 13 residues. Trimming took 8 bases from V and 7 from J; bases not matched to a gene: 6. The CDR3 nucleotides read TGTGCCAGCCGTCGTGGACAGGGGGCTGGCTACACCTTC. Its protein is CASRRGQGAGYTF.

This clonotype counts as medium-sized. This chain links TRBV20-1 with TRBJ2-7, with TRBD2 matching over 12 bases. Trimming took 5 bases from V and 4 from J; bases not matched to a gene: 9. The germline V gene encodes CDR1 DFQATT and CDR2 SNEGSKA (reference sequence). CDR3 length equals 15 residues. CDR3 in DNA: TGCAGTGCTTGGACTAGCGGGAACCCCCTTTACGAGCAGTACTTC. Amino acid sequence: CSAWTSGNPLYEQYF.

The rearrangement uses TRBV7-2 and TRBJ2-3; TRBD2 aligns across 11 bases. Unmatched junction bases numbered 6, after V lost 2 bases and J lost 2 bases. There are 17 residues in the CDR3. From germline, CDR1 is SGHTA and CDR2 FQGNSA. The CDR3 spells CASSLPLAGGTTDTQYF. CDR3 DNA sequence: TGTGCCAGCAGCTTACCCCTAGCGGGAGGAACCACAGATACGCAGTATTTT.

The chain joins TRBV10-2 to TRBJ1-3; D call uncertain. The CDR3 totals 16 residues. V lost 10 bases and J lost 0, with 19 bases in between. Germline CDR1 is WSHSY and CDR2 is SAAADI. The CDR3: CATLPGRLCSGNTIYF. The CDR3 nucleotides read TGCGCCACCCTCCCTGGGAGGCTGTGCTCTGGAAACACCATATATTTT.

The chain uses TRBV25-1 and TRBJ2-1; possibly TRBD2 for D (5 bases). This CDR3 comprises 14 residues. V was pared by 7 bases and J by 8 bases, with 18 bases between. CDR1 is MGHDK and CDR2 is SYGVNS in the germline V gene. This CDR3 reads CASNLGSIFDEQFF. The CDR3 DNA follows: TGTGCCAGCAATCTAGGGAGCATTTTCGATGAGCAGTTCTTC.

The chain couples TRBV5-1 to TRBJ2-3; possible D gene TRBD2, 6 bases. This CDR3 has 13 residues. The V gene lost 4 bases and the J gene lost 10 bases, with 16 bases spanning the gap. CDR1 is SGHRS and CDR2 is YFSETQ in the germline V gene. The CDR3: CASSSYGGKAQYF. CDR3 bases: TGCGCCAGCAGCAGCTATGGCGGGAAGGCGCAGTATTTT.

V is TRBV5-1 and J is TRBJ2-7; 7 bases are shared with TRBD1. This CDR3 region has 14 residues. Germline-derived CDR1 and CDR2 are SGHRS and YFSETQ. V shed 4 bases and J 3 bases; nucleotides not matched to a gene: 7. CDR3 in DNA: TGCGCCAGCAGCCCCGGCGACAGGGTCTACGAGCAGTACTTC. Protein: CASSPGDRVYEQYF. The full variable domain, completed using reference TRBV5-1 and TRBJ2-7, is KAGVTQTPRYLIKTRGQQVTLSCSPISGHRSVSWYQQTPGQGLQFLFEYFSETQRNKGNFPGRFSGRQFSNSRSEMNVSTLELGDSALYLCASSPGDRVYEQYFGPGTRLTVT.

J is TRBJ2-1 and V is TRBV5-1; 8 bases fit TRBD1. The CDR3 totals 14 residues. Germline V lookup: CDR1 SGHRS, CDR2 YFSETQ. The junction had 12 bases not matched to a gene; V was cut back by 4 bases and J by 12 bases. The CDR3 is CASSTGSEGTGQFF. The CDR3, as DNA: TGCGCCAGCAGCACGGGGTCAGAAGGGACAGGGCAGTTCTTC.

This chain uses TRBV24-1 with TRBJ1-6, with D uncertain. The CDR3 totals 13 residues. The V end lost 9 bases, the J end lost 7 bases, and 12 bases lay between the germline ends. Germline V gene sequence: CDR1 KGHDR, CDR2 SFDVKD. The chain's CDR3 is CATLEAQNSPLHF. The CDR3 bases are TGTGCCACCCTCGAGGCCCAAAATTCACCCCTCCACTTT.